The 3 T cell receptor beta chains reported below all come from one sample, sequenced in a study of technical replicates of blood from a few donors. Clones were sequenced by immunoSEQ multiplex PCR, and TCRdb holds only the in-frame ones, with some missing. This table has some 77,000 clones, approximately 86% appearing once. Sequencing input: PBMCs. The source of these receptors is a human donor in good health. Some clones in this sample may be carry-over from other donors' samples.

The chain joins TRBV4-3 to TRBJ2-7; 10 bases line up with TRBD2. CDR1 is LGHNA, CDR2 YSLEER, per germline. The CDR3 has 17 amino acids. Losses at the gene ends were 1 base for V and 0 bases for J; bases not matched to a gene: 6. Written as DNA, the CDR3 is TGCGCCAGCAGCCAAGGACTAGCGGGTCCCAGCTCCTACGAGCAGTACTTC. This translates into CASSQGLAGPSSYEQYF.

The rearrangement joins TRBV5-4 to TRBJ2-3; a possible D gene is TRBD2 (6 bases). The V and J ends lost 6 bases and 3 bases respectively, with 23 bases between them. This CDR3 is 17 amino acids long. CDR1 SGHNT and CDR2 YYREEE come from the germline V gene (reference sequence). DNA of the CDR3: TGTGCCAGCACCATGGGGGGACTTAAAGTTACGACAGATACGCAGTATTTT. Its protein product is CASTMGGLKVTTDTQYF. Filled out from reference TRBV5-4 and TRBJ2-3, the complete variable domain reads ETGVTQSPTHLIKTRGQQVTLRCSSQSGHNTVSWYQQALGQGPQFIFQYYREEENGRGNFPPRFSGLQFPNYSSELNVNALELDDSALYLCASTMGGLKVTTDTQYFGPGTRLTVL.

This chain uses TRBV9 with TRBJ2-2; no clear D gene. V lost 1 base and J lost 0, with 4 bases in between. The CDR3 extends over 14 amino acids. CDR1 SGDLS and CDR2 YYNGEE come from the germline V gene. CDR3 nucleotide sequence: TGTGCCAGCAGCGTAATCTCGAACACCGGGGAGCTGTTTTTT. Encoded protein: CASSVISNTGELFF.